This passage covers 21 T cell receptor beta chains from one sample sequenced in a study of blood T cell repertoires in COVID-19. Measured with immunoSEQ multiplex PCR; TCRdb has only the in-frame clones, and not every one. The sample has about 130,000 clones, around nine tenths seen once; the top ten hold approximately 1%. Sequenced: peripheral blood. These receptors all stem from a woman older than 75 with acute or convalescent COVID-19.

The V gene is TRBV6-1, the J gene TRBJ2-3, with D possibly matching TRBD2 (5 bases). CDR3 length: 14 amino acids. Germline V gives CDR1 MNHNS, CDR2 SASEGT. V was clipped by 2 bases and J by 2 bases, with 8 bases between them. CDR3 residues: CASSEFGNTDTQYF. CDR3 bases: TGTGCCAGCAGTGAATTCGGGAACACAGATACGCAGTATTTT.

The rearrangement joins TRBV19 to TRBJ2-1; 8 positions agree with TRBD2. The CDR3 is 14 amino acids. The trim removed 2 bases at V and 7 bases at J, leaving 4 bases unmatched. Germline CDR1 LNHDA, CDR2 SQIVND (reference sequence). The CDR3 protein is CASSISGSRNEQFF. The CDR3 DNA is TGTGCCAGTAGTATAAGCGGGAGTAGGAATGAGCAGTTCTTC.

The chain links TRBV19 to TRBJ1-5; D ambiguous. This CDR3 has 15 amino acids. Deletions cut 6 bases from V and 1 base from J, with 13 bases between. CDR1 and CDR2 from the germline V gene are LNHDA and SQIVND (reference sequence). CDR3 region: CASRNHGGSNQPQHF. The CDR3 DNA reads as TGTGCCAGTAGGAACCATGGCGGGAGCAATCAGCCCCAGCATTTT.

The chain employs TRBV24-1 and TRBJ2-3, with TRBD2 as a possible D gene (6 bases). V was clipped by 4 bases and J by 4 bases, with 17 bases between them. Germline CDR1 KGHDR, CDR2 SFDVKD. The CDR3 contains 16 residues. The CDR3, as DNA: TGTGCCACCAGTGACCAGGGCCGACTAGATGCAGATACGCAGTATTTT. Its protein is CATSDQGRLDADTQYF.

The rearrangement joins TRBV6-5 to TRBJ1-6; no firm D call. Trimming cost V 7 bases and J 10 bases, with 14 bases left between them. The CDR3 has 13 amino acids. Germline V gene lookup returns CDR1 MNHEY and CDR2 SVGAGI. The chain's CDR3 is CASIAALGSPLHF. The CDR3 bases are TGTGCCAGCATAGCGGCCCTGGGGTCACCCCTCCACTTT.

This clone was detected a few times. The gene calls are TRBV4-1 and TRBJ2-3; 7 bases map to TRBD2. The CDR3 length is 15 residues. Losses at the gene ends were 1 base for V and 2 bases for J; bases not matched to a gene: 3. CDR1 is MGHRA and CDR2 is YSYEKL in the germline V gene. The CDR3 DNA reads as TGCGCCAGCAGCCAAGCCGGGGGGTCCACAGATACGCAGTATTTT. It encodes CASSQAGGSTDTQYF.

This clone was picked up a small number of times. V is TRBV5-1 and J is TRBJ1-6, with 9 bases matching TRBD1. The CDR3 runs 16 residues. The ends lost 3 bases at V and 9 bases at J; junction bases unmatched: 10. CDR1 is SGHRS, CDR2 YFSETQ, per germline. The CDR3 loop is CASSSHWDRVGSPLHF. CDR3 in DNA: TGCGCCAGCAGCTCACACTGGGACAGGGTGGGTTCACCCCTCCACTTT.

This clone occurred once. This chain connects TRBV10-3 to TRBJ1-1; D is uncertain. The CDR3 consists of 13 residues. The ends were cut back, 7 bases at V and 4 bases at J, with 13 bases in the middle. The germline V gene has CDR1 ENHRY and CDR2 SYGVKD. CDR3 in DNA: TGTGCCATCAAGAGCCCCGGGAGCACTGAAGCTTTCTTT. Encoded protein: CAIKSPGSTEAFF.

V usage is TRBV27 and J usage is TRBJ2-4, with TRBD2 matching over 10 bases. Germline CDR1 is MNHEY and CDR2 is SMNVEV (reference sequence). This CDR3 is 18 amino acids long. With V trimmed by 7 bases and J by 1 base, 13 bases remained unmatched. The CDR3 sequence is CASTGSGRAPLAKNIQYF. CDR3 DNA sequence: TGTGCCAGCACAGGAAGCGGGAGGGCCCCCTTGGCCAAAAACATTCAGTACTTC.

The chain employs TRBV28 and TRBJ1-2; D is perhaps TRBD1 (5 bases). V was clipped by 5 bases and J by 2 bases, with 12 bases between them. The CDR3 runs to 14 residues. The V gene's germline CDR1 is MDHEN and CDR2 SYDVKM. The CDR3 nucleotides read TGTGCCAGCAGTCCCGGGGGATCCAACTATGGCTACACCTTC. Translation: CASSPGGSNYGYTF.

The chain combines TRBV7-6 with TRBJ1-3; D not resolved. The V and J ends lost 1 base and 0 bases respectively, with 13 bases between them. The germline V gene has CDR1 SGHVS and CDR2 FNYEAQ. The CDR3 covers 17 residues. CDR3 protein: CASSLESTSYSGNTIYF. The CDR3 DNA sequence: TGTGCCAGCAGCTTAGAGTCAACAAGTTACTCTGGAAACACCATATATTTT.

The gene calls are TRBV28 and TRBJ1-2; D perhaps matches TRBD1 (5 bases). The CDR3 length is 15 residues. The V gene's germline CDR1 is MDHEN and CDR2 SYDVKM. The V gene lost 2 bases and the J gene lost 8 bases, with 18 bases spanning the gap. This CDR3 reads CASSLGGVWKGGYTF. The CDR3 DNA sequence: TGTGCCAGCAGTTTAGGGGGGGTCTGGAAGGGAGGCTACACCTTC.

This chain links TRBV25-1 with TRBJ1-2; TRBD1 might be the D (5 bases). The ends were cut back, 4 bases at V and 4 bases at J, with 7 bases in the middle. Germline V lookup: CDR1 MGHDK, CDR2 SYGVNS. The CDR3 loop spans 12 amino acids. CDR3 DNA sequence: TGTGCCAGCAGTGGACAGAGCTATGGCTACACCTTC. Protein product: CASSGQSYGYTF.

The chain employs TRBV6-2 or TRBV6-3 and TRBJ2-2; D uncertain. The CDR3 is made up of 15 amino acids. The V and J ends lost 5 bases and 10 bases respectively, with 20 bases between them. Germline assignment: CDR1 MNHEY and CDR2 SVGEGT. CDR3 region: CASSQRISRELELFF. The CDR3 coding sequence is TGTGCCAGCAGTCAGAGGATTAGCCGTGAGTTGGAGCTGTTTTTT.

The chain uses TRBV5-1 and TRBJ2-5; D is perhaps TRBD1 (8 bases). Germline lookup yields CDR1 SGHRS and CDR2 YFSETQ. This CDR3 is 14 amino acids long. V was pared by 4 bases and J by 4 bases, with 14 bases between. In DNA, the CDR3 is TGCGCCAGCAGCGACAGGGGAGGGCGAGAGACCCAGTACTTC. Translating it yields CASSDRGGRETQYF. Complete variable domain (other parts from reference TRBV5-1 and TRBJ2-5): KAGVTQTPRYLIKTRGQQVTLSCSPISGHRSVSWYQQTPGQGLQFLFEYFSETQRNKGNFPGRFSGRQFSNSRSEMNVSTLELGDSALYLCASSDRGGRETQYFGPGTRLLVL.

This clone appeared a few times. The chain couples TRBV19 to TRBJ1-5, with 7 bases lining up with TRBD1. Looked up from germline, CDR1 is LNHDA and CDR2 is SQIVND (reference sequence). With 6 bases clipped from V and 4 bases from J, the junction kept 9 bases outside the gene matches. CDR3 length: 15 residues. The CDR3 nucleotides read TGTGCCAGTAGACAAACAGGGGCTCCAAATCAGCCCCAGCATTTT. Translating gives CASRQTGAPNQPQHF.

This clone was seen more than once but under ten times. The chain uses TRBV15 and TRBJ1-1; possibly TRBD1 for D (6 bases). The CDR3 sequence is 15 residues long. Germline CDR1 LNHNV, CDR2 YYDKDF (reference sequence). Trimming cost V 4 bases and J 4 bases, with 16 bases left between them. The CDR3 sequence is CATSMGGKGVTEAFF. CDR3 nucleotides: TGTGCCACCAGCATGGGGGGGAAGGGGGTCACTGAAGCTTTCTTT.

J is TRBJ1-4 and V is TRBV19; D call uncertain. The CDR3 loop spans 15 amino acids. CDR1 is LNHDA, CDR2 SQIVND, per germline (reference sequence). V lost 11 bases and J lost 0, with 16 bases in between. The CDR3 loop reads CASRRLSATNEKLFF. CDR3 DNA: TGTGCCTCGCGGCGGCTATCTGCAACTAATGAAAAACTGTTTTTT.

The chain is built from TRBV19 and TRBJ2-2; D gene ambiguous. Between the trimmed V and J ends, which lost 3 bases and 2 bases, there was a span of 7 bases. Germline assignment: CDR1 LNHDA and CDR2 SQIVND (reference sequence). The CDR3 is made up of 14 amino acids. This CDR3 is CASSIRTNTGELFF. In nucleotides, the CDR3 is TGTGCCAGTAGTATTAGAACTAACACCGGGGAGCTGTTTTTT. Supplemented by reference TRBV19 and TRBJ2-2, the full variable domain reads DGGITQSPKYLFRKEGQNVTLSCEQNLNHDAMYWYRQDPGQGLRLIYYSQIVNDFQKGDIAEGYSVSREKKESFPLTVTSAQKNPTAFYLCASSIRTNTGELFFGEGSRLTVL.

The J gene is TRBJ2-3, the V gene TRBV27; the match to TRBD2 covers 9 bases. CDR1 MNHEY and CDR2 SMNVEV come from the germline V gene (reference sequence). This CDR3 is 15 amino acids long. The V and J ends lost 5 bases and 0 bases, in that order; junction bases with no gene match: 3. The CDR3 reads CASSTGTSSTDTQYF. CDR3 nucleotides: TGTGCCAGCAGTACAGGGACTAGCAGCACAGATACGCAGTATTTT.

This clone came up a few times. Other nucleotide sequences from this sample produce the same CDR3. The chain combines TRBV28 with TRBJ1-5; 7 bases fit TRBD1. CDR3 size: 14 residues. V lost 6 bases and J lost 1; bases outside the gene matches: 3. Per the germline V gene, CDR1 is MDHEN and CDR2 is SYDVKM. The CDR3: CASSQGGSNQPQHF. CDR3 nucleotide sequence: TGTGCCAGCAGCCAGGGGGGAAGCAATCAGCCCCAGCATTTT. The variable domain in full, with the rest retrieved from reference TRBV28 and TRBJ1-5, is DVKVTQSSRYLVKRTGEKVFLECVQDMDHENMFWYRQDPGLGLRLIYFSYDVKMKEKGDIPEGYSVSREKKERFSLILESASTNQTSMYLCASSQGGSNQPQHFGDGTRLSIL.